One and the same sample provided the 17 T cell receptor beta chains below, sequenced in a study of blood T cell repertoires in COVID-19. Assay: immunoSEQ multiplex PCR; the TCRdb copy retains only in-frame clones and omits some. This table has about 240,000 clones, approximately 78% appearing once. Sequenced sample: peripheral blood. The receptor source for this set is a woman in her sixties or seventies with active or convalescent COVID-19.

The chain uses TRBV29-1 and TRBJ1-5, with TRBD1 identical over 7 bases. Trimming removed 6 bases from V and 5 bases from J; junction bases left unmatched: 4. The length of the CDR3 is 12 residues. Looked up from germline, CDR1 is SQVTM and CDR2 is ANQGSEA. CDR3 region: CSVGTGDQPQHF. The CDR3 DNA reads TGCAGCGTCGGAACAGGGGATCAGCCCCAGCATTTT.

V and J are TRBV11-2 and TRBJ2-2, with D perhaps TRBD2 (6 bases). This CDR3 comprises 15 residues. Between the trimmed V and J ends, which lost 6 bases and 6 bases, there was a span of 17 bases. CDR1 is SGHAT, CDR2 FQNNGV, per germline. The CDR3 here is CASSPFGGSAGELFF. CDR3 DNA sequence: TGTGCCAGCAGTCCATTCGGGGGTTCCGCCGGGGAGCTGTTTTTT.

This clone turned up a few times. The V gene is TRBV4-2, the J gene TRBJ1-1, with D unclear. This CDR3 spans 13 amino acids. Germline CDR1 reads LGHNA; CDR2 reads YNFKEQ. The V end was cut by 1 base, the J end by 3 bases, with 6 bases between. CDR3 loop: CASSQGADTEAFF. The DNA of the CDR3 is TGTGCCAGCAGCCAAGGGGCTGACACTGAAGCTTTCTTT.

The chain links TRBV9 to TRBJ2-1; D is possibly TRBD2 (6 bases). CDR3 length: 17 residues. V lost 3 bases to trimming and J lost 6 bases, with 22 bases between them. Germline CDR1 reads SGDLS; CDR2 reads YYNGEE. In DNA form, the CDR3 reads TGTGCCAGCAGCGCCGCCCCTTTTGCGGGGAGGATCAATGAGCAGTTCTTC. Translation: CASSAAPFAGRINEQFF.

CDR3 residues: CASGDRGRTEAFF. CDR3 nucleotide sequence: TGTGCCAGCGGAGACAGGGGGAGAACTGAAGCTTTCTTT. This chain uses TRBV7-2 with TRBJ1-1, with 9 nucleotides matching TRBD1. Trimming cost V 8 bases and J 5 bases; bases outside gene matches: 6. The CDR3 sequence is 13 residues long. Germline CDR1 is SGHTA and CDR2 is FQGNSA.

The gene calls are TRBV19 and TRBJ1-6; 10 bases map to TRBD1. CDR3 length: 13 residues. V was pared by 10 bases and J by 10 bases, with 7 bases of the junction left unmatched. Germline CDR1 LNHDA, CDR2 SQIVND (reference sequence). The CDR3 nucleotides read TGTGCCACTAGGGACAGGGGTATGTCACCCCTCCACTTT. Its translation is CATRDRGMSPLHF.

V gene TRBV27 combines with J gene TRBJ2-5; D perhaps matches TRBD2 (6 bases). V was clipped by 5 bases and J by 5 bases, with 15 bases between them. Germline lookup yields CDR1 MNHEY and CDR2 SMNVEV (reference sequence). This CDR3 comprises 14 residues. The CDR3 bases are TGTGCCAGCAGTCCCCGCACGGCGGGGGAGACCCAGTACTTC. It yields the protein CASSPRTAGETQYF.

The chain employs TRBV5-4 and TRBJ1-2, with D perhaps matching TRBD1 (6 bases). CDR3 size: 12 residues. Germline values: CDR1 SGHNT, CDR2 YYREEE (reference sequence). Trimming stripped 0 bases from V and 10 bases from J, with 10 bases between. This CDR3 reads CASSLGQVNYTF. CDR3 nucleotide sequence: TGTGCCAGCAGCTTGGGACAGGTGAACTACACCTTC.

This CDR3 reads CASSQDLTGNTEAFF. CDR3 DNA: TGCGCCAGCAGCCAAGATCTGACAGGGAACACTGAAGCTTTCTTT. The rearrangement uses TRBV4-1 and TRBJ1-1, with D possibly being TRBD1 (6 bases). Germline loops: CDR1 MGHRA, CDR2 YSYEKL. This CDR3 contains 15 residues. V was shortened by 0 bases and J by 1 base, with 9 bases between the two germline ends.

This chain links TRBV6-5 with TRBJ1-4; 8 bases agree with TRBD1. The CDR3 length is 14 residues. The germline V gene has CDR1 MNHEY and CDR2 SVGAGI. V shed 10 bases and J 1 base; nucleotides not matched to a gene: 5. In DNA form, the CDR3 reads TGTGCCACCGGACAGGGTAGAACTAATGAAAAACTGTTTTTT. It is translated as CATGQGRTNEKLFF.

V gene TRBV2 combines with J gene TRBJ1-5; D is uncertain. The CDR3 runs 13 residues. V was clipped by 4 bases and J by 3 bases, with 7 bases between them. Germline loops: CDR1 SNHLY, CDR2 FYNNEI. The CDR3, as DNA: TGTGCCAGCAGTGTTGAGGTCAATCAGCCCCAGCATTTT. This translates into CASSVEVNQPQHF.

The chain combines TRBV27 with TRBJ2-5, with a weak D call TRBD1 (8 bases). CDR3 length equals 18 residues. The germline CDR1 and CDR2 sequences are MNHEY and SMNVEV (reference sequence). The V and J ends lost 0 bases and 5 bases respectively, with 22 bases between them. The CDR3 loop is CASSLSPPGQGGGETQYF. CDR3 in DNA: TGTGCCAGCAGTTTATCCCCACCCGGACAGGGAGGGGGGGAGACCCAGTACTTC.

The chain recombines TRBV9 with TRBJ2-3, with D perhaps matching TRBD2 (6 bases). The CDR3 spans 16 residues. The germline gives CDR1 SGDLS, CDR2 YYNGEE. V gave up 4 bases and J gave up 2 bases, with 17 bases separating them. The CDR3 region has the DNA TGTGCCAGCAGCTCCCATGGGGGGTATAACACAGATACGCAGTATTTT. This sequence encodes CASSSHGGYNTDTQYF.

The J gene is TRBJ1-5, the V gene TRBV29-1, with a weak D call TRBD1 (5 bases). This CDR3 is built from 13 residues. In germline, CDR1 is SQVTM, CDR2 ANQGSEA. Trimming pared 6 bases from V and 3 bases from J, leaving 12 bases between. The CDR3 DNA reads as TGCAGCGTGGCACAGGCCCTCAATCAGCCCCAGCATTTT. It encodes CSVAQALNQPQHF.

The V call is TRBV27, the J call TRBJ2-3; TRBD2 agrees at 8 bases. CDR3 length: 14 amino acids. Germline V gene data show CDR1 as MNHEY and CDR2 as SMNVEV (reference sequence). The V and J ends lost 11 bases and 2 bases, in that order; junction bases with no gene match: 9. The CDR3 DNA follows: TGTGCCTGCCGCCGCGGGGGGCACACAGATACGCAGTATTTT. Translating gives CACRRGGHTDTQYF.

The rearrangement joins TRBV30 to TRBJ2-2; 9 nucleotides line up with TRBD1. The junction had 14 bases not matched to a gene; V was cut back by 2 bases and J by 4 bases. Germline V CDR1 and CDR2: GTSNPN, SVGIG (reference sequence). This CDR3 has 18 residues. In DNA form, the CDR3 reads TGTGCCTGGAGTCCCCGTCCTGGGACAGGGATAAGCACCGGGGAGCTGTTTTTT. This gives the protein CAWSPRPGTGISTGELFF. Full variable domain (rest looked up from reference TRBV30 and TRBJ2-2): SQTIHQWPATLVQPVGSPLSLECTVEGTSNPNLYWYRQAAGRGLQLLFYSVGIGQISSEVPQNLSASRPQDRQFILSSKKLLLSDSGFYLCAWSPRPGTGISTGELFFGEGSRLTVL.

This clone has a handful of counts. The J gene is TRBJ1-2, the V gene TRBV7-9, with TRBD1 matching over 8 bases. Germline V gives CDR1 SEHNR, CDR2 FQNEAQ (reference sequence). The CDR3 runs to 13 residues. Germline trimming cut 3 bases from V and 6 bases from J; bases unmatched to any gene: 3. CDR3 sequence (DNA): TGTGCCAGCAGCTTGACAGGGGCAAATGGCTACACCTTC. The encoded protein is CASSLTGANGYTF.